This T cell receptor beta chain derives from a study of cytomegalovirus exposure and HLA in healthy donors. Vbeta (60) and Jbeta (13) primers were used in the PCR. This table comes from immunoSEQ multiplex PCR, and its TCRdb copy is limited to in-frame clones, with some not included. The sample includes fewer than 200,000 clones, roughly 74% of them seen just once. There are 15 residues in the CDR3. V was clipped by 2 bases and J by 7 bases, with 14 bases between them. Germline lookup yields CDR1 LGHNA and CDR2 YSLEER. The chain employs TRBV4-3 and TRBJ2-2; D uncertain. Source material: PBMCs. This receptor was identified in a male donor in good health and CMV-seronegative. CDR3 nucleotide sequence: TGCGCCAGCAGCCAACTAAGTCGAGGAAGCGGGGAGCTGTTTTTT. Translating it yields CASSQLSRGSGELFF.